These 32 T cell receptor beta chains came from one sample sequenced in a study of tissue T cells after allogeneic stem cell transplantation. Profiled with immunoSEQ multiplex PCR; TCRdb holds only in-frame clones, not every one. The table shows around 25,000 clones, with roughly nine tenths occurring only once. The sample in question was blood, obtained before transplantation. These receptors were taken from a male donor at least 60 years old who later had graft-versus-host disease after an allogeneic stem cell transplant.

J is TRBJ1-1 and V is TRBV30; D is ambiguous. CDR1 GTSNPN and CDR2 SVGIG come from the germline V gene (reference sequence). The length of the CDR3 is 12 residues. Trimming stripped 4 bases from V and 5 bases from J, with 11 bases between. CDR3 bases: TGTGCCTGGACCCGGGCAGGTACTGAAGCTTTCTTT. Its translation is CAWTRAGTEAFF.

The chain carries TRBV9 and TRBJ2-2; D not resolved. The germline V and J ends were trimmed by 4 bases and 4 bases, with 14 bases remaining between them. Germline CDR1 reads SGDLS; CDR2 reads YYNGEE. The CDR3 totals 15 residues. The CDR3 loop is CASSSQTGSTGELFF. For the CDR3, the DNA is TGTGCCAGCAGCTCTCAAACGGGTAGCACCGGGGAGCTGTTTTTT.

V is TRBV19 and J is TRBJ2-5, with no clear D. Trimming left V 6 bases short and J 0 bases short, with 8 bases between. The CDR3 sequence is 13 residues long. Per the germline V gene, CDR1 is LNHDA and CDR2 is SQIVND (reference sequence). The CDR3: CASSGSYQETQYF. For the CDR3, the DNA is TGTGCCAGTAGCGGGTCATACCAAGAGACCCAGTACTTC.

The table lists this clone with a few counts. The chain has TRBV7-3 and TRBJ2-2; D is unresolved. Deletions cut 2 bases from V and 6 bases from J, with 10 bases between. Germline CDR1 is SGHTA and CDR2 is FQGTGA. The CDR3 has 14 amino acids. The CDR3 DNA is TGTGCCAGCAGCTTACCCACCCCACCCGGGGAGCTGTTTTTT. It specifies CASSLPTPPGELFF. Filled out from reference TRBV7-3 and TRBJ2-2, the complete variable domain reads GAGVSQTPSNKVTEKGKYVELRCDPISGHTALYWYRQSLGQGPEFLIYFQGTGAADDSGLPNDRFFAVRPEGSVSTLKIQRTERGDSAVYLCASSLPTPPGELFFGEGSRLTVL.

This chain links TRBV3-1 (or the pseudogene TRBV3-2) with TRBJ2-2, with D possibly being TRBD2 (6 bases). Trimming left V 4 bases short and J 1 base short, with 10 bases between. CDR1 is LGHDT and CDR2 is YNNKEL in the germline V gene (reference sequence). This CDR3 comprises 15 residues. The CDR3 DNA sequence: TGTGCCAGCAGCCCATTGGGACTGAACACCGGGGAGCTGTTTTTT. The encoded protein is CASSPLGLNTGELFF.

This rearrangement joins TRBV7-9 to TRBJ1-4, with D perhaps matching TRBD1 (6 bases). V was shortened by 8 bases and J by 4 bases, with 14 bases between the two germline ends. The CDR3 spans 14 residues. CDR1 SEHNR and CDR2 FQNEAQ come from the germline V gene (reference sequence). The chain's CDR3 is CASRRQEVNEKLFF. CDR3 nucleotides: TGTGCCAGCCGAAGACAGGAAGTTAATGAAAAACTGTTTTTT.

In this sample, this clone turned up once. The chain uses TRBV3-1 (or the pseudogene TRBV3-2) and TRBJ1-2; the D gene is possibly TRBD1 (5 bases). V lost 1 base, J lost 8 bases, and 14 bases lay in between. The germline CDR1 and CDR2 sequences are LGHDT and YNNKEL (reference sequence). The CDR3 consists of 14 residues. The CDR3 sequence is CASSQVLREEGYTF. DNA of the CDR3: TGTGCCAGCAGCCAAGTTCTCAGGGAGGAAGGCTACACCTTC.

The chain combines TRBV5-5 with TRBJ1-1; possible D gene TRBD1, 6 bases. Germline CDR1 and CDR2: SGHKS and YYEKEE (reference sequence). The CDR3 has 14 residues. V lost 0 bases and J lost 4, with 10 bases in between. CDR3 sequence: CASSLEQGGTEAFF. The CDR3 DNA follows: TGTGCCAGCAGCTTGGAACAGGGCGGCACTGAAGCTTTCTTT.

The CDR3 loop reads CASSYVYGPRGTEAFF. The CDR3 bases are TGTGCCAGCAGTTACGTATATGGGCCACGCGGCACTGAAGCTTTCTTT. V gene TRBV6-5 combines with J gene TRBJ1-1; D is unresolved. Deletions cut 2 bases from V and 4 bases from J, with 17 bases between. This CDR3 comprises 16 residues. Germline-derived CDR1 and CDR2 are MNHEY and SVGAGI.

The CDR3 nucleotides are TGTGCCAGCAGCGTAGGACAGGGAGATTCACCCCTCCACTTT. Amino acids: CASSVGQGDSPLHF. This chain connects TRBV9 to TRBJ1-6; 7 nucleotides match TRBD1. V lost 0 bases, J lost 8 bases, and 2 bases stayed unmatched. CDR1 and CDR2 from the germline V gene are SGDLS and YYNGEE. This CDR3 is built from 14 residues.

The chain recombines TRBV6-5 with TRBJ1-6; D might be TRBD1 (5 bases). Germline CDR1 is MNHEY and CDR2 is SVGAGI. The CDR3 spans 13 residues. CDR3 sequence (DNA): TGTGGAGTGGGGGACCGAGATAATTCACCCCTCCACTTT. Its translation: CGVGDRDNSPLHF.

V gene TRBV30 combines with J gene TRBJ2-1; a possible D gene is TRBD2 (5 bases). This CDR3 spans 12 amino acids. Germline V gives CDR1 GTSNPN, CDR2 SVGIG (reference sequence). V lost 2 bases to trimming and J lost 12 bases, with 14 bases between them. CDR3 sequence reads: CAWSLRTGVQFF. The CDR3 DNA follows: TGTGCCTGGAGTCTGCGGACTGGGGTGCAGTTCTTC.

The V and J genes are TRBV11-2 and TRBJ2-2, with D possibly matching TRBD2 (5 bases). The V end lost 5 bases, the J end lost 8 bases, and 15 bases lay between the germline ends. Germline CDR1 is SGHAT and CDR2 is FQNNGV. This CDR3 has 14 amino acids. Here the CDR3 DNA reads TGTGCCAGCAGCGCGGGCCCCTCCACGGGGGAGCTGTTTTTT. It is translated as CASSAGPSTGELFF.

This chain joins TRBV28 and TRBJ1-2; D remains ambiguous. V was shortened by 3 bases and J by 12 bases, with 11 bases between the two germline ends. The CDR3 is 11 amino acids. The V gene's germline CDR1 is MDHEN and CDR2 SYDVKM. CDR3 residues: CASSFSQRHTF. The CDR3 DNA is TGTGCCAGCAGTTTCAGTCAGAGGCACACCTTC.

V is TRBV7-9 and J is TRBJ2-7; the D is unclear. Trimming cost V 5 bases and J 1 base, with 9 bases left between them. CDR1 and CDR2 (germline): SEHNR, FQNEAQ (reference sequence). The CDR3 is made up of 13 amino acids. The CDR3 bases are TGTGCCAGCAGCCCCGGTAATTCCTACGAGCAGTACTTC. Amino acid sequence: CASSPGNSYEQYF. Full variable domain (outside the CDR3, taken from reference TRBV7-9 and TRBJ2-7): DTGVSQNPRHKITKRGQNVTFRCDPISEHNRLYWYRQTLGQGPEFLTYFQNEAQLEKSRLLSDRFSAERPKGSFSTLEIQRTEQGDSAMYLCASSPGNSYEQYFGPGTRLTVT.

This rearrangement joins TRBV15 to TRBJ2-3; no clear D gene. Trimming stripped 2 bases from V and 4 bases from J, with 7 bases between. This CDR3 contains 13 residues. CDR1 and CDR2 (germline): LNHNV, YYDKDF (reference sequence). The CDR3 coding sequence is TGTGCCACCAGCAGAATTCGGGCAGATACGCAGTATTTT. It translates to CATSRIRADTQYF.

The rearrangement uses TRBV3-1 (or the pseudogene TRBV3-2) and TRBJ1-1; tentative D call: TRBD1 (5 bases). The V end was cut by 1 base, the J end by 4 bases, with 13 bases between. The CDR3 spans 15 residues. Germline V lookup: CDR1 LGHDT, CDR2 YNNKEL (reference sequence). In nucleotides, the CDR3 is TGTGCCAGCAGCCAAGCCCGGCAGGGTCGCACTGAAGCTTTCTTT. Its protein is CASSQARQGRTEAFF.

The chain recombines TRBV6-2 or TRBV6-3 with TRBJ1-2; 7 bases align to TRBD1. The CDR3 length is 15 residues. The germline V gene has CDR1 MNHEY and CDR2 SVGEGT. V was clipped by 2 bases and J by 2 bases; unmatched bases: 5. This CDR3 reads CASSYHRGTNYGYTF. The DNA for the CDR3 is TGTGCCAGCAGTTACCACAGGGGAACGAACTATGGCTACACCTTC.

This rearrangement joins TRBV3-1 (or the pseudogene TRBV3-2) to TRBJ1-1; D is possibly TRBD1 (5 bases). Germline CDR1 and CDR2: LGHDT and YNNKEL (reference sequence). V lost 5 bases, J lost 0 bases, and 10 bases lay in between. The CDR3 contains 14 residues. CDR3 residues: CASSYGQMNTEAFF. Written as DNA, the CDR3 is TGTGCCAGCAGCTATGGACAAATGAACACTGAAGCTTTCTTT.

This clone was detected only once. V is TRBV24-1 and J is TRBJ2-7; 10 positions match TRBD1. Losses at the gene ends were 8 bases for V and 1 base for J; bases not matched to a gene: 13. Germline values: CDR1 KGHDR, CDR2 SFDVKD. CDR3 length: 17 amino acids. This CDR3 is CATKGQGDEITSYEQYF. The CDR3 DNA sequence: TGTGCCACCAAAGGACAGGGGGACGAAATTACGTCCTACGAGCAGTACTTC.

For the CDR3, the DNA is TGTGCCAGCAGTTCCGGCCAAGGCGGGAGGGTAGGGGAGCAGTACTTC. This encodes CASSSGQGGRVGEQYF. This chain joins TRBV7-9 and TRBJ2-7; 9 bases agree with TRBD2. Trimming removed 6 bases from V and 7 bases from J; junction bases left unmatched: 16. The CDR3 has 16 residues. The germline V gene has CDR1 SEHNR and CDR2 FQNEAQ (reference sequence).

This chain links TRBV18 with TRBJ2-1; 8 positions match TRBD1. Germline V gene sequence: CDR1 KGHSH, CDR2 LQKENI. This CDR3 has 14 residues. V was clipped by 4 bases and J by 8 bases; unmatched bases: 7. The CDR3 bases are TGTGCCAGCTCACGACAGGGGTTGGGCGATGAGCAGTTCTTC. Translated: CASSRQGLGDEQFF. The whole variable domain, filled in from reference TRBV18 and TRBJ2-1, reads NAGVMQNPRHLVRRRGQEARLRCSPMKGHSHVYWYRQLPEEGLKFMVYLQKENIIDESGMPKERFSAEFPKEGPSILRIQQVVRGDSAAYFCASSRQGLGDEQFFGPGTRLTVL.

The genes are TRBV12-3 or TRBV12-4 and TRBJ2-7, with TRBD2 matching 8 bases. This CDR3 is built from 13 residues. V dropped 6 bases and J dropped 6; count of bases not matched to a gene: 7. The CDR3: CASRYSGTSEQYF. CDR3 coding DNA: TGTGCCAGCAGATATTCCGGGACTAGCGAGCAGTACTTC.

The chain carries TRBV4-2 and TRBJ2-2; D is uncertain. Looked up from germline, CDR1 is LGHNA and CDR2 is YNFKEQ. V was pared by 0 bases and J by 1 base, with 9 bases between. The CDR3 length is 16 residues. The DNA of the CDR3 is TGTGCCAGCAGCCAAGACAACAGCTGGAACACCGGGGAGCTGTTTTTT. This sequence encodes CASSQDNSWNTGELFF.

The chain carries TRBV15 and TRBJ1-5; D is uncertain. The germline CDR1 and CDR2 sequences are LNHNV and YYDKDF (reference sequence). This CDR3 is built from 14 residues. Trimming took off 3 bases at V and 0 bases at J, with 6 bases between the two ends. The CDR3 protein is CATSSSNSNQPQHF. Written as DNA, the CDR3 is TGTGCCACCAGCAGCAGTAATAGCAATCAGCCCCAGCATTTT. The full variable domain, its missing parts supplied by reference TRBV15 and TRBJ1-5, is DAMVIQNPRYQVTQFGKPVTLSCSQTLNHNVMYWYQQKSSQAPKLLFHYYDKDFNNEADTPDNFQSRRPNTSFCFLDIRSPGLGDTAMYLCATSSSNSNQPQHFGDGTRLSIL.

The genes are TRBV4-2 and TRBJ2-4; D remains ambiguous. With 4 bases removed from V and 7 bases from J, the gap between germline ends came to 11 bases. The CDR3 runs to 13 residues. CDR1 is LGHNA, CDR2 YNFKEQ, per germline. CDR3 DNA: TGTGCCAGCAGCCTGGACGGCCGGAACATTCAGTACTTC. This codes for CASSLDGRNIQYF.

The J gene is TRBJ2-2, the V gene TRBV3-1 (or the pseudogene TRBV3-2); D unclear. Germline assignment: CDR1 LGHDT and CDR2 YNNKEL (reference sequence). The CDR3 is 13 residues long. The V and J ends lost 1 base and 4 bases respectively, with 4 bases between them. CDR3 in amino acids: CASSQVGTGELFF. The CDR3, as DNA: TGTGCCAGCAGCCAAGTAGGCACCGGGGAGCTGTTTTTT.

V usage is TRBV30 and J usage is TRBJ1-6, with D maybe TRBD1 (6 bases). Germline V gene sequence: CDR1 GTSNPN, CDR2 SVGIG (reference sequence). This CDR3 is built from 14 residues. The ends were cut back, 4 bases at V and 14 bases at J, with 21 bases in the middle. In nucleotides, the CDR3 is TGTGCCTGGATGGTAGGGGGGCTATTCGGGGCCCTCCACTTT. It codes for CAWMVGGLFGALHF. Looking up the rest from reference TRBV30 and TRBJ1-6 gives the full variable domain: SQTIHQWPATLVQPVGSPLSLECTVEGTSNPNLYWYRQAAGRGLQLLFYSVGIGQISSEVPQNLSASRPQDRQFILSSKKLLLSDSGFYLCAWMVGGLFGALHFGNGTRLTVT.

The rearrangement joins TRBV19 to TRBJ1-2; D may be TRBD1 (6 bases). The CDR3 consists of 16 residues. Germline V gene lookup returns CDR1 LNHDA and CDR2 SQIVND (reference sequence). The V and J ends lost 7 bases and 5 bases respectively, with 23 bases between them. In DNA, the CDR3 is TGTGCCAGTACCAACCGAAGGGGGAGGGGACTTTATGGCTACACCTTC. Amino acids: CASTNRRGRGLYGYTF.

The chain couples TRBV13 to TRBJ2-3; TRBD1 or TRBD2 may be the D gene (5 bases each). The CDR3 extends over 16 amino acids. Germline CDR1 PRHDT, CDR2 FYEKMQ (reference sequence). Trimming removed 5 bases from V and 0 bases from J, with 15 bases in between. The CDR3 DNA is TGTGCCAGCAGCCCCTCCGGGACGGGGAGCACAGATACGCAGTATTTT. Residues: CASSPSGTGSTDTQYF.

The rearrangement links TRBV7-2 to TRBJ1-1; 9 bases are shared with TRBD1. CDR1 is SGHTA and CDR2 is FQGNSA in the germline V gene. This CDR3 has 14 residues. Losses at the gene ends were 5 bases for V and 6 bases for J; bases not matched to a gene: 7. CDR3 sequence reads: CASSLGQGVSEAFF. The CDR3 DNA reads TGTGCCAGCAGCCTGGGACAGGGTGTGTCTGAAGCTTTCTTT.

V usage is TRBV11-3 and J usage is TRBJ2-7; 9 bases align to TRBD1. The CDR3 extends over 15 amino acids. V gave up 1 base and J gave up 3 bases; unmatched junction bases: 4. Germline lookup yields CDR1 SGHNT and CDR2 YENEEA. The CDR3 DNA is TGTGCCAGCAGCTTAGCGGGGGGACAGGGCTACGAGCAGTACTTC. This sequence encodes CASSLAGGQGYEQYF.